A single sample gave rise to the 26 T cell receptor beta chains below, sequenced in a study of blood T cell repertoires in COVID-19. Assay: immunoSEQ multiplex PCR; the TCRdb copy retains only in-frame clones and omits some. The sample has fewer than 350,000 clones, 80% to 90% seen once. Material for sequencing was PBMCs or T cells enriched from blood (not recorded which). Receptor source: a man aged 25-40 years who had recovered from COVID-19.

The genes are TRBV7-2 and TRBJ1-3, with unresolved D. There are 11 residues in the CDR3. V lost 3 bases and J lost 7, with 4 bases in between. In germline, CDR1 is SGHTA, CDR2 FQGNSA. CDR3 sequence reads: CASSFLNTIYF. The CDR3 region has the DNA TGTGCCAGCAGCTTCCTTAACACCATATATTTT.

This chain links TRBV4-1 with TRBJ1-2; no reliable D call. Looked up from germline, CDR1 is MGHRA and CDR2 is YSYEKL. This CDR3 is built from 15 residues. Trimming left V 7 bases short and J 3 bases short, with 18 bases between. The CDR3 coding sequence is TGCGCCAGCAAAAACGGGATCAGTGCCGACTATGGCTACACCTTC. Translated, it gives CASKNGISADYGYTF.

The rearrangement uses TRBV6-5 and TRBJ1-1, with 9 nucleotides matching TRBD1. Germline CDR1 and CDR2: MNHEY and SVGAGI. CDR3 size: 14 residues. Trimming removed 10 bases from V and 5 bases from J; junction bases left unmatched: 11. This CDR3 reads CATLAGTGTTEAFF. CDR3 sequence (DNA): TGTGCCACCCTCGCCGGGACAGGGACGACTGAAGCTTTCTTT.

The rearrangement uses TRBV11-2 and TRBJ1-4; D unresolved. V lost 2 bases and J lost 6, with 7 bases in between. This CDR3 has 13 amino acids. Per the germline V gene, CDR1 is SGHAT and CDR2 is FQNNGV. The CDR3 sequence: CASSLTVYEKLFF. In nucleotides, the CDR3 is TGTGCCAGCAGCTTAACAGTTTATGAAAAACTGTTTTTT.

The CDR3: CASSLYRGAQDTQYF. CDR3 nucleotides: TGTGCCAGCAGCTTATACAGGGGGGCCCAAGATACGCAGTATTTT. The rearrangement joins TRBV7-9 to TRBJ2-3; 8 bases line up with TRBD1. The CDR3 runs 15 residues. V lost 2 bases, J lost 5 bases, and 6 bases stayed unmatched. Looked up from germline, CDR1 is SEHNR and CDR2 is FQNEAQ (reference sequence).

The chain joins TRBV2 to TRBJ2-7; D gene unclear. Trimming took 4 bases from V and 3 from J, leaving 10 bases between them. This CDR3 region has 13 residues. Germline V gives CDR1 SNHLY, CDR2 FYNNEI. In DNA form, the CDR3 reads TGTGCCAGCAGTGGGCCCCCCTTCTACGAGCAGTACTTC. It is translated as CASSGPPFYEQYF.

The chain has TRBV9 and TRBJ1-2, with 7 nucleotides matching TRBD1. V was clipped by 2 bases and J by 5 bases; unmatched bases: 12. Germline CDR1 is SGDLS and CDR2 is YYNGEE. The CDR3 consists of 16 residues. In DNA form, the CDR3 reads TGTGCCAGCAGCGTGATAGCAGGGGGTGATATGTATGGCTACACCTTC. Translated: CASSVIAGGDMYGYTF.

V usage is TRBV7-2 and J usage is TRBJ1-2; D unresolved. CDR1 and CDR2 from the germline V gene are SGHTA and FQGNSA. The CDR3 sequence is 11 residues long. With 2 bases removed from V and 5 bases from J, the gap between germline ends came to 3 bases. CDR3 bases: TGTGCCAGCAGCTTAACATATGGCTACACCTTC. The encoded protein is CASSLTYGYTF.

Worth noting for this clone: Other DNA sequences in this specimen translate into the identical CDR3. The chain recombines TRBV11-2 with TRBJ1-3, with 7 bases lining up with TRBD1. The CDR3 extends over 14 amino acids. Germline lookup yields CDR1 SGHAT and CDR2 FQNNGV. V gave up 3 bases and J gave up 2 bases; unmatched junction bases: 1. The CDR3 sequence: CASSLTGTGNTIYF. The DNA of the CDR3 is TGTGCCAGCAGCTTGACAGGGACTGGAAACACCATATATTTT. The complete variable domain, with remaining parts taken from reference TRBV11-2 and TRBJ1-3, reads EAGVAQSPRYKIIEKRQSVAFWCNPISGHATLYWYQQILGQGPKLLIQFQNNGVVDDSQLPKDRFSAERLKGVDSTLKIQPAKLEDSAVYLCASSLTGTGNTIYFGEGSWLTVV.

This clone appeared a single time. The rearrangement joins TRBV21-1 to TRBJ1-1; TRBD1, as called in the table, went unchecked against the DNA. TRBV21-1 is a recognized pseudogene. The CDR3 loop spans 15 amino acids. CDR3 nucleotide sequence: TGTGCCAGCAGCAAATCTTGTGGGCCAGGGGAAGAAGCTTTCTTT. It codes for CASSKSCGPGEEAFF.

The chain recombines TRBV4-1 with TRBJ2-5; D perhaps matches TRBD2 (5 bases). Germline CDR1 and CDR2: MGHRA and YSYEKL. The CDR3 consists of 12 residues. With 2 bases removed from V and 9 bases from J, the gap between germline ends came to 10 bases. CDR3 sequence: CASSQNKEAQYF. The DNA of the CDR3 is TGCGCCAGCAGCCAAAACAAGGAGGCCCAGTACTTC.

V usage is TRBV27 and J usage is TRBJ1-2; 7 bases fit TRBD1. The CDR3 extends over 16 amino acids. Germline CDR1 and CDR2: MNHEY and SMNVEV (reference sequence). After removal of 3 bases from V and 2 bases from J, the junction contained 9 bases not matched to a gene. This CDR3 is CASSFLVQGHNYGYTF. CDR3 bases: TGTGCCAGCAGTTTCCTGGTACAGGGGCACAACTATGGCTACACCTTC.

The chain carries TRBV19 and TRBJ2-5; TRBD2 aligns across 15 bases. Trimming removed 6 bases from V and 5 bases from J; junction bases left unmatched: 10. The CDR3 spans 17 residues. CDR1 is LNHDA and CDR2 is SQIVND in the germline V gene (reference sequence). CDR3 sequence: CASRPRTSGGGLETQYF. CDR3 coding DNA: TGTGCCAGTAGACCGAGGACTAGCGGGGGGGGATTGGAGACCCAGTACTTC.

This chain uses TRBV29-1 with TRBJ1-2; 8 nucleotides align to TRBD1. Germline V gene sequence: CDR1 SQVTM, CDR2 ANQGSEA. V was pared by 7 bases and J by 5 bases, with 6 bases of the junction left unmatched. The CDR3 is 12 residues long. CDR3 sequence reads: CSADRGDYGYTF. In DNA form, the CDR3 reads TGCAGCGCCGACAGGGGAGATTATGGCTACACCTTC.

This clone has more than one count but fewer than ten. The rearrangement joins TRBV10-3 to TRBJ2-5, with a tentative D call TRBD2 (7 bases). The V end was cut by 10 bases, the J end by 5 bases, with 17 bases between. Per the germline V gene, CDR1 is ENHRY and CDR2 is SYGVKD. This CDR3 has 13 residues. As DNA, the CDR3 is TGTGCCACGGTCCGGGGGGCCGGGGAGACCCAGTACTTC. It translates to CATVRGAGETQYF.

The CDR3 here is CASSPGLAGGDTQYF. As DNA, the CDR3 is TGTGCCAGCTCACCAGGACTAGCGGGGGGAGATACGCAGTATTTT. The chain carries TRBV18 and TRBJ2-3; 14 bases align to TRBD2. Trimming took 2 bases from V and 5 from J; bases not matched to a gene: 0. Per the germline V gene, CDR1 is KGHSH and CDR2 is LQKENI. CDR3 size: 15 residues.

In this sample, this clone turned up a few times. The chain carries TRBV10-3 and TRBJ1-2; 9 nucleotides agree with TRBD1. The germline gives CDR1 ENHRY, CDR2 SYGVKD. The CDR3 covers 14 residues. Unmatched junction bases numbered 10, after V lost 8 bases and J lost 6 bases. CDR3 DNA: TGTGCCATCTCCGGGACAGGGAACGTCGATGGCTACACCTTC. Its protein is CAISGTGNVDGYTF.

V usage is TRBV19 and J usage is TRBJ1-4; D is unresolved. This CDR3 contains 15 residues. The V and J ends lost 3 bases and 8 bases respectively, with 16 bases between them. Germline CDR1 and CDR2: LNHDA and SQIVND (reference sequence). The CDR3 sequence: CASSIFAGLREKLFF. The CDR3 region has the DNA TGTGCCAGTAGTATCTTCGCAGGACTTAGAGAAAAACTGTTTTTT.

The V gene is TRBV29-1, the J gene TRBJ1-2; 8 bases agree with TRBD1. Germline loops: CDR1 SQVTM, CDR2 ANQGSEA. The CDR3 covers 12 residues. V dropped 6 bases and J dropped 4; count of bases not matched to a gene: 4. In nucleotides, the CDR3 is TGCAGCGTGGGGGACAGGCTCTATGGCTACACCTTC. As protein: CSVGDRLYGYTF.

The genes are TRBV5-5 and TRBJ1-1; D call uncertain. This CDR3 contains 14 residues. Per the germline V gene, CDR1 is SGHKS and CDR2 is YYEKEE (reference sequence). V lost 2 bases to trimming and J lost 0 bases, with 8 bases between them. In nucleotides, the CDR3 is TGTGCCAGCAGCTTAGGAGTTATGAACACTGAAGCTTTCTTT. This sequence encodes CASSLGVMNTEAFF.

V gene TRBV7-9 combines with J gene TRBJ2-7; maybe TRBD1 (5 bases). Looked up from germline, CDR1 is SEHNR and CDR2 is FQNEAQ (reference sequence). V shed 2 bases and J shed 6 bases, with 11 bases lying between them. The CDR3 covers 13 residues. CDR3: CASSLLTQGEQYF. DNA of the CDR3: TGTGCCAGCAGCTTACTAACGCAGGGCGAGCAGTACTTC.

This chain connects TRBV29-1 to TRBJ1-1; 8 nucleotides align to TRBD1. The length of the CDR3 is 12 residues. Germline assignment: CDR1 SQVTM and CDR2 ANQGSEA. V gave up 4 bases and J gave up 3 bases; unmatched junction bases: 1. In nucleotides, the CDR3 is TGCAGCGTTGGACAGGGGTACACTGAAGCTTTCTTT. This translates into CSVGQGYTEAFF.

This clone was seen just once. The chain links TRBV4-2 to TRBJ2-3, with 11 bases matching TRBD1. This CDR3 spans 17 amino acids. The germline CDR1 and CDR2 sequences are LGHNA and YNFKEQ. J was trimmed by 0 bases and V by 1 base; bases with no gene match: 3. For the CDR3, the DNA is TGTGCCAGCAGCCAAGTAGGACAGGGGGCTAGCACAGATACGCAGTATTTT. Its translation is CASSQVGQGASTDTQYF.

The rearrangement joins TRBV20-1 to TRBJ1-2; D is uncertain. The germline V gene has CDR1 DFQATT and CDR2 SNEGSKA (reference sequence). V lost 4 bases to trimming and J lost 8 bases, with 11 bases between them. The CDR3 is 11 amino acids. CDR3 loop: CSATGAEGYTF. The DNA of the CDR3 is TGCAGTGCTACTGGAGCCGAGGGCTACACCTTC.

The chain links TRBV6-5 to TRBJ1-2, with D hard to call. This CDR3 has 12 amino acids. Deletions cut 6 bases from V and 1 base from J, with 6 bases between. CDR1 is MNHEY, CDR2 SVGAGI, per germline. For the CDR3, the DNA is TGTGCCAGCAGCCCCGGTAACTATGGCTACACCTTC. Amino acid sequence: CASSPGNYGYTF.

In nucleotides, the CDR3 is TGTGCCAGCAGCGTACTAGTAGGGGAGCTGTTTTTT. Translation: CASSVLVGELFF. The chain recombines TRBV9 with TRBJ2-2; D is ambiguous. Germline V gene data show CDR1 as SGDLS and CDR2 as YYNGEE. Trimming shortened V by 1 base and J by 8 bases, and 6 bases separated the two germline ends. This CDR3 has 12 amino acids.